This entry lists 2 T cell receptor beta chains sequenced from one sample in a study of identical twins. In TCRdb, the 5' RACE reads were re-called with MiXCR into one record per CDR3 protein. The sample has around 650,000 distinct CDR3 sequences; around 7.4% are singletons. This same sample was also taken into another study, of yellow fever vaccine responses in identical twins.

The sequencing sample was made of PBMCs. Receptor source: a young woman in good health.

The V gene is TRBV28, the J gene TRBJ1-5; D might be TRBD1 (6 bases). The CDR3 has 15 residues. Germline V gene lookup returns CDR1 MDHEN and CDR2 SYDVKM. Trimming cost V 6 bases and J 4 bases, with 16 bases left between them. This CDR3 reads CASRGTPGKNQPQHF. CDR3 in DNA: TGTGCCAGCAGAGGGACACCAGGAAAGAATCAGCCCCAGCATTTT.

This clonotype was detected only a few times. V usage is TRBV5-1 and J usage is TRBJ1-1; no clear D gene. This CDR3 comprises 14 residues. CDR1 SGHRS and CDR2 YFSETQ come from the germline V gene. Trimming took 4 bases from V and 0 from J, leaving 10 bases between them. The CDR3 sequence: CASSTRLLNTEAFF. CDR3 coding DNA: TGCGCCAGCAGCACCCGACTGTTGAACACTGAAGCTTTCTTT.